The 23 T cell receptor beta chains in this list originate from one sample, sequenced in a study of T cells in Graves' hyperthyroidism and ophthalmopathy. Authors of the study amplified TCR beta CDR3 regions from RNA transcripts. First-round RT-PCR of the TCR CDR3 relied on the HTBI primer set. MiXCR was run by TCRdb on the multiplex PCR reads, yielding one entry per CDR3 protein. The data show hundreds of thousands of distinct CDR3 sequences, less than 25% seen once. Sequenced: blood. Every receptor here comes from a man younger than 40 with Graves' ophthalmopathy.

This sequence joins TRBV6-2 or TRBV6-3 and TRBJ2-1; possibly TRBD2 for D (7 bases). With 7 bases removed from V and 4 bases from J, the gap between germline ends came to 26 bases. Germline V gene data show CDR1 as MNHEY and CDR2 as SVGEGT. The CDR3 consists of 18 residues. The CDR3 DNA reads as TGTGCCAGCAAAAGTTATCCGGGGGCTAGCGGCTTGTACAATGAGCAGTTCTTC. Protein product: CASKSYPGASGLYNEQFF.

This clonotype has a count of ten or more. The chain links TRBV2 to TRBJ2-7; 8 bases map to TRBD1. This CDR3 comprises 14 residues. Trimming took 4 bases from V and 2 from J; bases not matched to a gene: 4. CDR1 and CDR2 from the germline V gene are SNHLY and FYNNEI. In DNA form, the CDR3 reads TGTGCCAGCAGTGCCGACAGGGGTCCCTACGAGCAGTACTTC. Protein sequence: CASSADRGPYEQYF.

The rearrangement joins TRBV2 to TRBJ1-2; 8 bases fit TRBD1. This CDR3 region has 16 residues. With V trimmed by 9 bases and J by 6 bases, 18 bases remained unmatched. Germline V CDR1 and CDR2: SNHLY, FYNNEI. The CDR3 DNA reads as TGTGCCAGGGAAAAAGAGACAGGGGATTTTAGTAATGGCTACACCTTC. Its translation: CAREKETGDFSNGYTF.

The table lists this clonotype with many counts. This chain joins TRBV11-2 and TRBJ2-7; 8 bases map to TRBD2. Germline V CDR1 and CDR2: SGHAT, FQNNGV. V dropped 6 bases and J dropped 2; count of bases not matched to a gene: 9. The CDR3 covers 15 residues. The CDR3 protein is CASRRLREAPYEQYF. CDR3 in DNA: TGTGCCAGCAGACGTCTGCGGGAGGCTCCCTACGAGCAGTACTTC.

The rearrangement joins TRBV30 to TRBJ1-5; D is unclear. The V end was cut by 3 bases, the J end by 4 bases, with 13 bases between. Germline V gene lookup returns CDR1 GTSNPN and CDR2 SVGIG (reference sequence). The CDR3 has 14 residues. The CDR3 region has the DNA TGTGCCTGGAGCAACCCCGGCAGGAATCAGCCCCAGCATTTT. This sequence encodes CAWSNPGRNQPQHF.

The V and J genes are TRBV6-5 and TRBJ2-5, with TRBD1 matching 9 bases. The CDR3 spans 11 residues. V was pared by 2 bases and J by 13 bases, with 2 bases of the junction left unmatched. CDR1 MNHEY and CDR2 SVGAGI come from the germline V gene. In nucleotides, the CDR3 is TGTGCCAGCAGTTACAGGGACAGGGCGTACTTC. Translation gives CASSYRDRAYF.

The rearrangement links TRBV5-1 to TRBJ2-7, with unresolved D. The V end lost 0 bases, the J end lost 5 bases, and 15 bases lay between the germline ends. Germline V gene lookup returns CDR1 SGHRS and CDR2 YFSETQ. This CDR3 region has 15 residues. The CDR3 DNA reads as TGCGCCAGCAGCTTGGGACCCATAGGCCCCCACGAGCAGTACTTC. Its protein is CASSLGPIGPHEQYF.

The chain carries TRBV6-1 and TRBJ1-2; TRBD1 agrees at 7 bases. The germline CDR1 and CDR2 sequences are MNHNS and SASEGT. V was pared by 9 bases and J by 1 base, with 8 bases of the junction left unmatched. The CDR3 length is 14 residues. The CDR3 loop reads CASRGQTFNYGYTF. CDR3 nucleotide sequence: TGTGCCAGTAGGGGACAGACTTTTAACTATGGCTACACCTTC.

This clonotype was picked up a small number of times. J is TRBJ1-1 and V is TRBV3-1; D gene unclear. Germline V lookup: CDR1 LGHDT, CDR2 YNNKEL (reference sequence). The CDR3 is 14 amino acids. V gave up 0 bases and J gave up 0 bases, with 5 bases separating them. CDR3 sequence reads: CASSQDRLNTEAFF. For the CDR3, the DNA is TGTGCCAGCAGCCAAGATCGGCTGAACACTGAAGCTTTCTTT.

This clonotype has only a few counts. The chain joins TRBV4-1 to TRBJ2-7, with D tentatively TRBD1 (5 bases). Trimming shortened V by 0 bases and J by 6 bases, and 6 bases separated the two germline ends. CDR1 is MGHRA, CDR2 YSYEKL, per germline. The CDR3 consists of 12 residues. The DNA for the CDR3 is TGCGCCAGCAGCCAAGACAGGGTCGAGCAGTACTTC. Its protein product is CASSQDRVEQYF.

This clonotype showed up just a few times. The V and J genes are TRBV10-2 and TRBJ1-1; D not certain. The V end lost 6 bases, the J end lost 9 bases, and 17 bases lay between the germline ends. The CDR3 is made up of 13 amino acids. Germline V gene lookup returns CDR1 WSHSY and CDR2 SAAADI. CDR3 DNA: TGCGCCAGCAGCCCCACAGATAGGTCGAAAGCTTTCTTT. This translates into CASSPTDRSKAFF.

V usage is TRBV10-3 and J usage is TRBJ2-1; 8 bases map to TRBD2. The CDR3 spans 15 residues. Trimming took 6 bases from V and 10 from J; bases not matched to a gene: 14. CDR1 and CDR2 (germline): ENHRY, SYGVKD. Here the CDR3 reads CAISSPGTSRGEQFF. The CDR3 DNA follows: TGTGCCATCAGCTCCCCCGGGACTAGTAGGGGAGAGCAGTTCTTC.

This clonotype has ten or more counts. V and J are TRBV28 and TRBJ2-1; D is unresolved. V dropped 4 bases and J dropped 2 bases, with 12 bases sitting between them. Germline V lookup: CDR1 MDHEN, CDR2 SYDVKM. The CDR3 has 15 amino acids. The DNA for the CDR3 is TGTGCCAGCAGTTCCCAAGGGCTCACCTACAATGAGCAGTTCTTC. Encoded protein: CASSSQGLTYNEQFF.

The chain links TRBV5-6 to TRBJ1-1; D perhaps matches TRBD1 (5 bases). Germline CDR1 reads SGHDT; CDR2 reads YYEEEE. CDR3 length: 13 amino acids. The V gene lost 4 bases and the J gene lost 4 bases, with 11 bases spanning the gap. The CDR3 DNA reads TGTGCCAGCAGCAGTGGGACGTTCACTGAAGCTTTCTTT. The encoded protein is CASSSGTFTEAFF.

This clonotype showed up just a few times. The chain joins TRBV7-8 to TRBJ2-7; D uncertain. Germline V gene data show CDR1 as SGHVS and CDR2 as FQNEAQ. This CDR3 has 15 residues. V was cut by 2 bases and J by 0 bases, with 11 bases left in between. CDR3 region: CASSLRSQYSYEQYF. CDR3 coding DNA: TGTGCCAGCAGCTTAAGGTCCCAGTACTCCTACGAGCAGTACTTC.

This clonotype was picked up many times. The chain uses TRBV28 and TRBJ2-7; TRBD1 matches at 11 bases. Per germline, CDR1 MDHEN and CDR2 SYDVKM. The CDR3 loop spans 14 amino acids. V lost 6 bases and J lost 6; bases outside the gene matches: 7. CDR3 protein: CASRPGQGGGEQYF. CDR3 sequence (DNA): TGTGCCAGCAGGCCGGGACAGGGGGGGGGCGAGCAGTACTTC.

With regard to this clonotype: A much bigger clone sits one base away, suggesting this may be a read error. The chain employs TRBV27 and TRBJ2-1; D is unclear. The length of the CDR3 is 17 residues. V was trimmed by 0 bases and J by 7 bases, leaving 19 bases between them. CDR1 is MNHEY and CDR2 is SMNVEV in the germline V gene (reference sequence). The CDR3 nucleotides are TGTGCCAGCAGTTTATCAATCATACTGACATTGAGTAATGAGCAGTTCTTC. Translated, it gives CASSLSIILTLSNEQFF.

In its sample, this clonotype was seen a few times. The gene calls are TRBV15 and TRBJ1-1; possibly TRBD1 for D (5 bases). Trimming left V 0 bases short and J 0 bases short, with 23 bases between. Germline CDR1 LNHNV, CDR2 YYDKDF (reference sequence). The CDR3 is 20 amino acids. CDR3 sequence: CATSRDLSGFQVIMNTEAFF. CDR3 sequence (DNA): TGTGCCACCAGCAGAGATCTCTCAGGGTTCCAGGTCATTATGAACACTGAAGCTTTCTTT.

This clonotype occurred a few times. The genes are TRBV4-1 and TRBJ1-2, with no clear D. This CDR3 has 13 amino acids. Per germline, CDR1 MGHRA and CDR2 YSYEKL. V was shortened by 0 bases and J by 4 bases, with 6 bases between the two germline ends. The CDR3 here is CASSQDQAYGYTF. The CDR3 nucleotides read TGCGCCAGCAGCCAAGATCAAGCCTATGGCTACACCTTC.

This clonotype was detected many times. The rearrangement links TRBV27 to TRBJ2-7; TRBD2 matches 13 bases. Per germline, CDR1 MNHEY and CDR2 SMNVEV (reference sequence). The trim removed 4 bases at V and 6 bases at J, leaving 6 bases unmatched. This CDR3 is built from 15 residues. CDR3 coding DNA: TGTGCCAGCAGTTCACTAGCGGGAGGGCCGTCCGAGCAGTACTTC. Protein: CASSSLAGGPSEQYF.

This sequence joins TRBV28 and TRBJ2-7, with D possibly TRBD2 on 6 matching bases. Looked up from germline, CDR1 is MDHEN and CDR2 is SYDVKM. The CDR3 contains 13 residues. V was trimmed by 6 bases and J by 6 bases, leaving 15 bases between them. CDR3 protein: CASSRDLISEQYF. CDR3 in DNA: TGTGCCAGCAGCCGGGACTTAATCAGCGAGCAGTACTTC.

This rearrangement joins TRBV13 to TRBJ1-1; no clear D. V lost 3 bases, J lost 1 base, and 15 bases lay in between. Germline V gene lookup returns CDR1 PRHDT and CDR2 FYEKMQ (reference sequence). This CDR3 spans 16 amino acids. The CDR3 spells CASSFLTAMANTEAFF. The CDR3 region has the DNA TGTGCCAGCAGCTTTCTCACAGCAATGGCGAACACTGAAGCTTTCTTT.

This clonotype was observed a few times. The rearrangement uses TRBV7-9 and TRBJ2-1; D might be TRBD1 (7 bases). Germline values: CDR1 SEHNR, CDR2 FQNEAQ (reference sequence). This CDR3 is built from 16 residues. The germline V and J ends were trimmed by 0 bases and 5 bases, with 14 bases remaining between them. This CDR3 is CASSLAGGTVHNEQFF. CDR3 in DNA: TGTGCCAGCAGCTTAGCCGGAGGGACAGTGCACAATGAGCAGTTCTTC.